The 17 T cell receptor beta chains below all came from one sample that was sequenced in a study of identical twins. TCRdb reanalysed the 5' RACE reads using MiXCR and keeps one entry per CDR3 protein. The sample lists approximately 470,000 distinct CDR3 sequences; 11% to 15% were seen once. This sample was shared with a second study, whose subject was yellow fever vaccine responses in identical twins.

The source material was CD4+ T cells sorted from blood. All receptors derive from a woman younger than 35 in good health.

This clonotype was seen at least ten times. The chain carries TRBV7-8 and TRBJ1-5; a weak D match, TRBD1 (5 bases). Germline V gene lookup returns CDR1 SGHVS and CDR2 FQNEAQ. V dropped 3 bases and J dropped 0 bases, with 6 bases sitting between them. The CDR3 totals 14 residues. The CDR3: CASSLTDSNQPQHF. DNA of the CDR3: TGTGCCAGCAGCTTGACAGATAGCAATCAGCCCCAGCATTTT. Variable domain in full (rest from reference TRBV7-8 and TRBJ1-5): GAGVSQSPRYKVAKRGQDVALRCDPISGHVSLFWYQQALGQGPEFLTYFQNEAQLDKSGLPSDRFFAERPEGSVSTLKIQRTQQEDSAVYLCASSLTDSNQPQHFGDGTRLSIL.

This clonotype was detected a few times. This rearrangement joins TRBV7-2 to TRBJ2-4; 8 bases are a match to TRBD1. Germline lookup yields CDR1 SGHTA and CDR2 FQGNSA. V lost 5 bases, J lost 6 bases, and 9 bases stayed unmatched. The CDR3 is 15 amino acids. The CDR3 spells CASSPSRGPGNIQYF. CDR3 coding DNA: TGTGCCAGCAGCCCTTCCAGGGGGCCTGGAAACATTCAGTACTTC.

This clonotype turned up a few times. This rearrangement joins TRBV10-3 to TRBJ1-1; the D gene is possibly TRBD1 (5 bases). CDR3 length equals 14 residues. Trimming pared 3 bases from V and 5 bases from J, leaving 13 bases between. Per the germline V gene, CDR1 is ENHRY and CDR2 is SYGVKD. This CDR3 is CAISDVVRGTEAFF. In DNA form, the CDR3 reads TGTGCCATCAGTGATGTAGTCCGGGGGACTGAAGCTTTCTTT.

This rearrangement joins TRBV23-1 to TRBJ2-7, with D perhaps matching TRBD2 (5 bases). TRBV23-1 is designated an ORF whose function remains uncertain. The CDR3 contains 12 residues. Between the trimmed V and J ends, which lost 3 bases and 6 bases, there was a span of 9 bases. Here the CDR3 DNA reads TGCGCCAGCAGTCACCTTGGGAGCGAGCAGTACTTC. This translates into CASSHLGSEQYF.

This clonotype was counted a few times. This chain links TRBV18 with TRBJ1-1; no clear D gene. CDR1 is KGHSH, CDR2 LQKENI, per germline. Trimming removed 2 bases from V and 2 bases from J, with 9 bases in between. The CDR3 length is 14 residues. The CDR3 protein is CASSPTTANTEAFF. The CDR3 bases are TGTGCCAGCTCACCAACAACAGCTAACACTGAAGCTTTCTTT.

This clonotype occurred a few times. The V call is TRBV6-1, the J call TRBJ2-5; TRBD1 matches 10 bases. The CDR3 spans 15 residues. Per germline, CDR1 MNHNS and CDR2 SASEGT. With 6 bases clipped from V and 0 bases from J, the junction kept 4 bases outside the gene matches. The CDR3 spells CASRGQGMYQETQYF. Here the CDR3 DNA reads TGTGCCAGCAGGGGACAGGGGATGTACCAAGAGACCCAGTACTTC.

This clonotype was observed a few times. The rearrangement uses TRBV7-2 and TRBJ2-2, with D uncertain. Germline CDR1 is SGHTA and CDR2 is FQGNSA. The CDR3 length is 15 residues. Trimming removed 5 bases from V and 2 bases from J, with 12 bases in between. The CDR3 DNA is TGTGCCAGCAGCCAACTCTGGGTAAACACCGGGGAGCTGTTTTTT. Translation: CASSQLWVNTGELFF.

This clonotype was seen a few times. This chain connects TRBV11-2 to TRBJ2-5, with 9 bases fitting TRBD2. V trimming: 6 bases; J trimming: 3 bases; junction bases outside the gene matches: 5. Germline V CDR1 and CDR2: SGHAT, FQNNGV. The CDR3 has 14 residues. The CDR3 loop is CASRDSGSKETQYF. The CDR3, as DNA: TGTGCCAGCAGGGATAGCGGGAGTAAAGAGACCCAGTACTTC.

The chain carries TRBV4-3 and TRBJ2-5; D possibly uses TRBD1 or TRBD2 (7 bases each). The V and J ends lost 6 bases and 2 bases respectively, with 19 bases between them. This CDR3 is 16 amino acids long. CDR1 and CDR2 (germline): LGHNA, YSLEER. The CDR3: CASSPGGGGPQETQYF. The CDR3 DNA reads TGCGCCAGCAGTCCAGGGGGGGGAGGGCCACAAGAGACCCAGTACTTC.

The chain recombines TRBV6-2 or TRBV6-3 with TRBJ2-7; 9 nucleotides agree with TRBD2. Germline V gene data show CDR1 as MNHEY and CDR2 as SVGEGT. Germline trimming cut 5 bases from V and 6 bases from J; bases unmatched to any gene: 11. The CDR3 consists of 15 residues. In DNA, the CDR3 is TGTGCCAGCAGTGCCCAGTGGGCTAGCGGGATCGAGCAGTACTTC. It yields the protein CASSAQWASGIEQYF.

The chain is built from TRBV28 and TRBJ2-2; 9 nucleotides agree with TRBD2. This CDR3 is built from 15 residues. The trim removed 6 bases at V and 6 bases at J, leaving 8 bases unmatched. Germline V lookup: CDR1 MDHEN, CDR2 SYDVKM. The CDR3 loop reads CASRGTSKGAGELFF. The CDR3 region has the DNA TGTGCCAGCAGGGGGACTAGCAAAGGGGCCGGGGAGCTGTTTTTT.

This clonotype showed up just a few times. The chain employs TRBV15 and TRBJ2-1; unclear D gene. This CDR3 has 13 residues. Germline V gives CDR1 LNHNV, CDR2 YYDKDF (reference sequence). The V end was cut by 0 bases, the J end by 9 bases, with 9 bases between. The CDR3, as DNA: TGTGCCACCAGCAGAGACTACCCTGGTGAGCAGTTCTTC. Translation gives CATSRDYPGEQFF.

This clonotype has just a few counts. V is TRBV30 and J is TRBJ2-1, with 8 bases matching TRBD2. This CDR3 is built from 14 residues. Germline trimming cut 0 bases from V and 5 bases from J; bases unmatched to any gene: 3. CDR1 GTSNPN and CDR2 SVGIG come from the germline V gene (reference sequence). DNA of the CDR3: TGTGCCTGGAGTGTACTAGCGGTTAACAATGAGCAGTTCTTC. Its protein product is CAWSVLAVNNEQFF.

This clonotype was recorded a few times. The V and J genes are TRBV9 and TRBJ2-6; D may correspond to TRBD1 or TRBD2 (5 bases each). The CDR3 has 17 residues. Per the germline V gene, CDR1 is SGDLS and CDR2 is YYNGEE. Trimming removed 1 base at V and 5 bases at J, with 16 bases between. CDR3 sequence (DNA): TGTGCCAGCAGCGTAACCAGAGGGGCGAACTGGGCCAACGTCCTGACTTTC. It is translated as CASSVTRGANWANVLTF.

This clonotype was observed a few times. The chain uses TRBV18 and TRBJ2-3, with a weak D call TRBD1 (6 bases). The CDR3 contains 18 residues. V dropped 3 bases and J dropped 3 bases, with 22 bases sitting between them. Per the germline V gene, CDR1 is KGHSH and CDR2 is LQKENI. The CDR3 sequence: CASSPVYSRLRGTDTQYF. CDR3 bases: TGTGCCAGCTCACCGGTCTATTCTAGGCTGAGGGGGACAGATACGCAGTATTTT.

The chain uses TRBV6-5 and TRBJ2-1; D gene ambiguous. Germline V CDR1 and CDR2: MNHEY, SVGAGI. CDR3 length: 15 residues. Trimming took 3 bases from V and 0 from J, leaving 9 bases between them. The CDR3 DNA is TGTGCCAGCAGTTATGGTAGCCTCTCCTACAATGAGCAGTTCTTC. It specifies CASSYGSLSYNEQFF.

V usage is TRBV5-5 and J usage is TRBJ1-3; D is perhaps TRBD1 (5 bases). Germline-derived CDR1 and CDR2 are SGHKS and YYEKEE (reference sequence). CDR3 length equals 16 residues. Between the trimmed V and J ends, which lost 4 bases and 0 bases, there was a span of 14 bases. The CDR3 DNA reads TGTGCCAGCAGCGGAGACAGATGGAGCTCTGGAAACACCATATATTTT. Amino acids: CASSGDRWSSGNTIYF.